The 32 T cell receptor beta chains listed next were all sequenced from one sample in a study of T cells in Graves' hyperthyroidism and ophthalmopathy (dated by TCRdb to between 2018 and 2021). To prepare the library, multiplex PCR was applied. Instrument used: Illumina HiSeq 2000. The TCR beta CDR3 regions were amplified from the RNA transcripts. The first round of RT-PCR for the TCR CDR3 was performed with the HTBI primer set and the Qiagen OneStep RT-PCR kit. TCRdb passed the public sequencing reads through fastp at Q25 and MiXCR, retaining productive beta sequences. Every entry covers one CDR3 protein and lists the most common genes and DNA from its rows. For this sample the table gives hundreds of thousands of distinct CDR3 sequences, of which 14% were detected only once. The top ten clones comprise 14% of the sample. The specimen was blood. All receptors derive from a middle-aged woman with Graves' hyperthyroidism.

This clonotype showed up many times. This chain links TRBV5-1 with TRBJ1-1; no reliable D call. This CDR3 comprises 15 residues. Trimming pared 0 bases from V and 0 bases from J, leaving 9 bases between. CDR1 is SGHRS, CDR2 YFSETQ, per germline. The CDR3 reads CASSLVGGLNTEAFF. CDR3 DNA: TGCGCCAGCAGCTTGGTAGGCGGTTTGAACACTGAAGCTTTCTTT.

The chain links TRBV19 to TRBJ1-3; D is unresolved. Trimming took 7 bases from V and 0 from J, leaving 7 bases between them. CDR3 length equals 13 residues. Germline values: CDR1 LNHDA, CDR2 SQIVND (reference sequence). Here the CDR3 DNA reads TGTGCCAGTAACGGCTACTCTGGAAACACCATATATTTT. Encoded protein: CASNGYSGNTIYF.

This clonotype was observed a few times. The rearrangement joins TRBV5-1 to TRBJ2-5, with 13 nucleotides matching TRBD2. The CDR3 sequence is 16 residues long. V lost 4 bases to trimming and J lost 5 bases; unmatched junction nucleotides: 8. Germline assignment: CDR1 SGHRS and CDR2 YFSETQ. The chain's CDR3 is CASSIGLAGDRETQYF. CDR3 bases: TGCGCCAGCAGCATAGGACTAGCGGGAGATCGGGAGACCCAGTACTTC.

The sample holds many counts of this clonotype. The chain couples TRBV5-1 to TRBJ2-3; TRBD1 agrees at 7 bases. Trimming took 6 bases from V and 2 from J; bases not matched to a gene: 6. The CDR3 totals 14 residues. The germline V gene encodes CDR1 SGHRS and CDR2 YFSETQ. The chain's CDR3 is CASKPGQNTDTQYF. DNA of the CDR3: TGCGCCAGCAAACCGGGACAGAACACAGATACGCAGTATTTT.

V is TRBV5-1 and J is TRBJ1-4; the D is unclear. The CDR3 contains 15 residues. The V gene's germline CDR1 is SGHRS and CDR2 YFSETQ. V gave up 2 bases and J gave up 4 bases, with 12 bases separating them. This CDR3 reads CASSFSVAGNEKLFF. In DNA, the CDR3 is TGCGCCAGCAGCTTTTCAGTGGCCGGTAATGAAAAACTGTTTTTT. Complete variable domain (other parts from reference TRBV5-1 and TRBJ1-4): KAGVTQTPRYLIKTRGQQVTLSCSPISGHRSVSWYQQTPGQGLQFLFEYFSETQRNKGNFPGRFSGRQFSNSRSEMNVSTLELGDSALYLCASSFSVAGNEKLFFGSGTQLSVL.

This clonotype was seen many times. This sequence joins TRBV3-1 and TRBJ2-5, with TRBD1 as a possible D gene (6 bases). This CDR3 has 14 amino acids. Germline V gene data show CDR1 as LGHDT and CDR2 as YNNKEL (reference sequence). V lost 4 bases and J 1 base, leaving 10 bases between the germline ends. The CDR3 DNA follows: TGTGCCAGCAGCCTCATGACAGGCCAAGAGACCCAGTACTTC. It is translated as CASSLMTGQETQYF.

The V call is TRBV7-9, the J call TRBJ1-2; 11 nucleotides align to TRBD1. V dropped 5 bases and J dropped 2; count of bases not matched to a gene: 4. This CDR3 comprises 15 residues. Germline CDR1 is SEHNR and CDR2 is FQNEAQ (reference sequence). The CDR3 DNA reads TGTGCCAGCAGCAAAGGACAGGGGGCGAACTATGGCTACACCTTC. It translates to CASSKGQGANYGYTF.

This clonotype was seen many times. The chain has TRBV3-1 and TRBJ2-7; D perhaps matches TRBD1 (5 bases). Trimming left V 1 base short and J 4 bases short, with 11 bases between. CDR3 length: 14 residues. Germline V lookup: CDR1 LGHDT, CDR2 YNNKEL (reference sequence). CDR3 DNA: TGTGCCAGCAGCCAAGTGCAGGGCTGGTACGAGCAGTACTTC. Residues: CASSQVQGWYEQYF.

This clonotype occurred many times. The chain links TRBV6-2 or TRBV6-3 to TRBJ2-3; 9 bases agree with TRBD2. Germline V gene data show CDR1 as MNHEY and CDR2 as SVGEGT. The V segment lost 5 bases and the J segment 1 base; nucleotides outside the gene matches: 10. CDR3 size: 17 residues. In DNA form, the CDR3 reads TGTGCCAGCAGTCGGGGGACTAGCCGATGGGGCACAGATACGCAGTATTTT. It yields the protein CASSRGTSRWGTDTQYF.

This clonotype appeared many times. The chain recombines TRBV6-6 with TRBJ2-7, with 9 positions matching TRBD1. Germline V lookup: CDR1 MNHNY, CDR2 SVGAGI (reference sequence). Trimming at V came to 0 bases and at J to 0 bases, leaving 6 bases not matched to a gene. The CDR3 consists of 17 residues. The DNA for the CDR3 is TGTGCCAGCAGTTACTCGGGACAGGGACGAAACTCCTACGAGCAGTACTTC. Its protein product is CASSYSGQGRNSYEQYF.

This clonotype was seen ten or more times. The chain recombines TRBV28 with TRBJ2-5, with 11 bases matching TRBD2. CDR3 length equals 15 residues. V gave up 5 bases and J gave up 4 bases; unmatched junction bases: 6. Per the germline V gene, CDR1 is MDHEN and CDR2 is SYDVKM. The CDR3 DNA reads TGTGCCAGCAGTCCACAAGGACTAGCGGGAGAGACCCAGTACTTC. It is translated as CASSPQGLAGETQYF.

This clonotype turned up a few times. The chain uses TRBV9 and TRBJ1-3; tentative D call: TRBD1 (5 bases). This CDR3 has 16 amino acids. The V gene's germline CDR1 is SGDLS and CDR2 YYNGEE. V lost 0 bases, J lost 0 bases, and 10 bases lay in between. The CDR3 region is CASSVAEGRSGNTIYF. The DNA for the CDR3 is TGTGCCAGCAGCGTAGCTGAGGGGCGCTCTGGAAACACCATATATTTT.

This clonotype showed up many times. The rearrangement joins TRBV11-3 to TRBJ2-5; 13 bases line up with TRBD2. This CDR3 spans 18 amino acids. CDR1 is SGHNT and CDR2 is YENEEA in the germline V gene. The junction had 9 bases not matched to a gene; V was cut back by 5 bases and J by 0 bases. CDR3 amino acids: CASSARGLAGTYQETQYF. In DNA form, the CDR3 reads TGTGCCAGCAGCGCCCGGGGACTAGCGGGGACGTACCAAGAGACCCAGTACTTC.

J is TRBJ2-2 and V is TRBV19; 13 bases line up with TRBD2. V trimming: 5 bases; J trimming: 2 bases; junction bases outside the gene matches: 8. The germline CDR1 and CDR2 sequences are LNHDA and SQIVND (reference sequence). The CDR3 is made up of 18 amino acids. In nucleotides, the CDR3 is TGTGCCAGTAGTCCTCGACTAGCGGGAGGCACCAACACCGGGGAGCTGTTTTTT. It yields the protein CASSPRLAGGTNTGELFF.

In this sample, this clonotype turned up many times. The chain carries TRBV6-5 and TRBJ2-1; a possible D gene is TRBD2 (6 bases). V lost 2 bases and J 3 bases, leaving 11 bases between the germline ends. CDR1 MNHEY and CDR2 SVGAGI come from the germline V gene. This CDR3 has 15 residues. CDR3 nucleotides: TGTGCCAGCAGTTACGGGGTAGCGGACTACAATGAGCAGTTCTTC. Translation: CASSYGVADYNEQFF.

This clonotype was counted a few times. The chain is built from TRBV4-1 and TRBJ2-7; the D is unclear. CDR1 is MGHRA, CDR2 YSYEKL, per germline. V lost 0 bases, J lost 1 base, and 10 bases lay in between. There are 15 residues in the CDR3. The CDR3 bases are TGCGCCAGCAGCCAAGACTGGCTTCCATCCTACGAGCAGTACTTC. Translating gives CASSQDWLPSYEQYF.

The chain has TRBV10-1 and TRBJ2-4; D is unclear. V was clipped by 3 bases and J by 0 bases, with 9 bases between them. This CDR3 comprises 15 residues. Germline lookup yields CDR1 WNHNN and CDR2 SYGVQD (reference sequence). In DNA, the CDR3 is TGCGCCAGCAGTGACTCAACGAAAGCCAAAAACATTCAGTACTTC. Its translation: CASSDSTKAKNIQYF.

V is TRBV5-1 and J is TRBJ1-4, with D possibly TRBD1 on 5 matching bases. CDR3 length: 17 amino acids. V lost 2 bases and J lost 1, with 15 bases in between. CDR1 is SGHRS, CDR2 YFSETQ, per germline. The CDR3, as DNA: TGCGCCAGCAGCTTTGCGGACACCGGACGAACTAATGAAAAACTGTTTTTT. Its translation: CASSFADTGRTNEKLFF.

The CDR3 reads CASSFRFEQFF. The DNA for the CDR3 is TGTGCCAGCAGTTTCCGTTTTGAGCAGTTCTTC. The V and J genes are TRBV27 and TRBJ2-1; D is unresolved. Germline V gene sequence: CDR1 MNHEY, CDR2 SMNVEV (reference sequence). The CDR3 is made up of 11 amino acids. The V end lost 3 bases, the J end lost 9 bases, and 6 bases lay between the germline ends.

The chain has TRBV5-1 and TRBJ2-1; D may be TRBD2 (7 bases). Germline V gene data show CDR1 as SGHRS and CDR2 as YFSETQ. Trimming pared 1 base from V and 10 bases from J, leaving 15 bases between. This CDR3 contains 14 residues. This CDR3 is CASSLTGRAQEQFF. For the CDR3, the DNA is TGCGCCAGCAGCTTGACAGGGAGGGCCCAGGAGCAGTTCTTC.

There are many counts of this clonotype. The CDR3 sequence: CASSIPTEAFF. In DNA, the CDR3 is TGTGCCAGCAGTATTCCCACTGAAGCTTTCTTT. The chain recombines TRBV28 with TRBJ1-1; unclear D gene. Germline CDR1 and CDR2: MDHEN and SYDVKM. The CDR3 is made up of 11 amino acids. V lost 5 bases, J lost 4 bases, and 5 bases lay in between.

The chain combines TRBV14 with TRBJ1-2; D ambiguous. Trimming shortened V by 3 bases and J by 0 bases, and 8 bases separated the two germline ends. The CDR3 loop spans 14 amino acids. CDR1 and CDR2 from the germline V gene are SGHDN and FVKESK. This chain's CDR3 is CASSQDWTNYGYTF. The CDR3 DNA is TGTGCCAGCAGCCAGGACTGGACTAACTATGGCTACACCTTC.

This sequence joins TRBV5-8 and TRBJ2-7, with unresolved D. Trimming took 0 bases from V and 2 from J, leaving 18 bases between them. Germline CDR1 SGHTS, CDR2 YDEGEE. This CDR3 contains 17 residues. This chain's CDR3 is CASSLAGPGTRTYEQYF. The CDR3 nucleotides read TGTGCCAGCAGCTTGGCCGGGCCAGGCACAAGGACCTACGAGCAGTACTTC.

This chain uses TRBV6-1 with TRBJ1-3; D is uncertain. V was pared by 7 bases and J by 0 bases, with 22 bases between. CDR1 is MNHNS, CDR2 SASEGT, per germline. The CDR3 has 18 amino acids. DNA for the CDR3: TGTGCCAGCAACCGGGCGCCTATTCCATCTTCCTCTGGAAACACCATATATTTT. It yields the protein CASNRAPIPSSSGNTIYF.

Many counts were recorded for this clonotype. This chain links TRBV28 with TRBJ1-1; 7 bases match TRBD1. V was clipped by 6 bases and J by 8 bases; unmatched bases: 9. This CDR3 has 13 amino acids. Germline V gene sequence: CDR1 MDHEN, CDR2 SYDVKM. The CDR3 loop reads CASRSPPGQEAFF. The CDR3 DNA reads TGTGCCAGCAGATCGCCGCCGGGACAGGAAGCTTTCTTT.

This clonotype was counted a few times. The CDR3 region is CASGLGQIGTEAFF. The CDR3 DNA reads as TGTGCTAGTGGTTTGGGCCAAATAGGCACTGAAGCTTTCTTT. V is TRBV12-5 and J is TRBJ1-1; D gene uncertain. CDR3 length: 14 residues. V shed 1 base and J shed 4 bases, with 10 bases lying between them. CDR1 LGHNT and CDR2 FRNRAP come from the germline V gene. Using reference TRBV12-5 and TRBJ1-1 for the parts outside the CDR3, the full variable domain is DARVTQTPRHKVTEMGQEVTMRCQPILGHNTVFWYRQTMMQGLELLAYFRNRAPLDDSGMPKDRFSAEMPDATLATLKIQPSEPRDSAVYFCASGLGQIGTEAFFGQGTRLTVV.

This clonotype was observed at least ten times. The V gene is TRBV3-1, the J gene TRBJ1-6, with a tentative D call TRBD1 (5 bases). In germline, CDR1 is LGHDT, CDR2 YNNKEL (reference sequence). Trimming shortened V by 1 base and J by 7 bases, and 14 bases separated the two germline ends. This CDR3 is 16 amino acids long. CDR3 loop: CASSQGRGERNSPLHF. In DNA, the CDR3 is TGTGCCAGCAGCCAAGGTAGGGGTGAGAGGAATTCACCCCTCCACTTT. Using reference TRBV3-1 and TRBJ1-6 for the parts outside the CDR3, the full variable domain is DTAVSQTPKYLVTQMGNDKSIKCEQNLGHDTMYWYKQDSKKFLKIMFSYNNKELIINETVPNRFSPKSPDKAHLNLHINSLELGDSAVYFCASSQGRGERNSPLHFGNGTRLTVT.

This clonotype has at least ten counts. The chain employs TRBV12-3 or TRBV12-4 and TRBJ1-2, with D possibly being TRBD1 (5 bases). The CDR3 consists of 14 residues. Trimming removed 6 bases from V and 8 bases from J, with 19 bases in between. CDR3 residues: CASRRAGGRYGYTF. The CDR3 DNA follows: TGTGCCAGCAGACGTGCGGGGGGACGCTACGGCTACACCTTC.

Here the CDR3 DNA reads TGCGCCAGCAGCCAAGATGGAGGGCGGGACTCCTACAATGAGCAGTTCTTC. Protein product: CASSQDGGRDSYNEQFF. The rearrangement joins TRBV4-1 to TRBJ2-1, with D perhaps TRBD2 (6 bases). CDR1 and CDR2 (germline): MGHRA, YSYEKL. V was pared by 0 bases and J by 0 bases, with 12 bases between. This CDR3 contains 17 residues.

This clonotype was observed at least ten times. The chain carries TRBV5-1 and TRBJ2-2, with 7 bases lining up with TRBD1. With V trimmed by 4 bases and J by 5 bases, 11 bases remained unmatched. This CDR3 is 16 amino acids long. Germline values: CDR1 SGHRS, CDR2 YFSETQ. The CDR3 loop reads CASSLPGQAGTGELFF. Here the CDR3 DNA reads TGCGCCAGCAGCCTTCCTGGACAGGCGGGTACCGGGGAGCTGTTTTTT.

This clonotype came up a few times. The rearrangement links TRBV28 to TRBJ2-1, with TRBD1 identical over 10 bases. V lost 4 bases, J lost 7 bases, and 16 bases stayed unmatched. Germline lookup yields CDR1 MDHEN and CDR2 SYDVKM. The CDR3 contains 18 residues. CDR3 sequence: CASSSEFLIGQGDNEQFF. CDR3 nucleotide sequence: TGTGCCAGCAGTTCGGAATTTTTAATCGGACAGGGGGATAATGAGCAGTTCTTC.

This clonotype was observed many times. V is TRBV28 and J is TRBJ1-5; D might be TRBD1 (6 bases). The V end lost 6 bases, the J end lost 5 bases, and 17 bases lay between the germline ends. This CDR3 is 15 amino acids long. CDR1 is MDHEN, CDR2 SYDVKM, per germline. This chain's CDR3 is CASSKGGRRDQPQHF. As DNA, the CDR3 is TGTGCCAGCAGCAAGGGGGGCCGTCGGGATCAGCCCCAGCATTTT. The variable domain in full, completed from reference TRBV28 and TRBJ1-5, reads DVKVTQSSRYLVKRTGEKVFLECVQDMDHENMFWYRQDPGLGLRLIYFSYDVKMKEKGDIPEGYSVSREKKERFSLILESASTNQTSMYLCASSKGGRRDQPQHFGDGTRLSIL.